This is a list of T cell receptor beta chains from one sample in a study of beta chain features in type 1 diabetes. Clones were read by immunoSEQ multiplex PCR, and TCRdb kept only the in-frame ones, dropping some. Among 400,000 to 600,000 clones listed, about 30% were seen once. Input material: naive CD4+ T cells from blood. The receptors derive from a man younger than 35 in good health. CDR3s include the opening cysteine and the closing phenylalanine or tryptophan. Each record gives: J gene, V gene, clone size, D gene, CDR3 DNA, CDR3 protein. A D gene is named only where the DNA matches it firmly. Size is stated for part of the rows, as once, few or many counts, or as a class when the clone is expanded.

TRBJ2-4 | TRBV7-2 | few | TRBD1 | TGTGCCAGCAGCCACAGGGGCGGGCAAAACATTCAGTACTTC | CASSHRGGQNIQYF
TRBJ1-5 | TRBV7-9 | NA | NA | TGTGCCAGCAGCTCCGGGGAGGATAGCAATCAGCCCCAGCATTTT | CASSSGEDSNQPQHF
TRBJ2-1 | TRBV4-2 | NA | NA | TGTGCCAGCAGCGTCCGGGACAACCAGTTCTTC | CASSVRDNQFF
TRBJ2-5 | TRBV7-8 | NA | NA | TGTGCCAGCAGCTTCGCTCTAGCCAAGGGGGAGACCCAGTACTTC | CASSFALAKGETQYF
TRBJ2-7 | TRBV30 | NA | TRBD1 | TGTGCCTGGAGAAATACAGGGGGTTACGAGCAGTACTTC | CAWRNTGGYEQYF
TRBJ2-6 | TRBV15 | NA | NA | TGTGCCACCAGCAGAGGGTGGCCAGCTGGGGCCAACGTCCTGACTTTC | CATSRGWPAGANVLTF
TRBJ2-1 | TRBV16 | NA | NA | TGTGCCAGCAGCCAAGCTAGCGTGGGCAATGAGCAGTTCTTC | CASSQASVGNEQFF
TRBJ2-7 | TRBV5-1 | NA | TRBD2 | TGCGCCAGCAGCTTGGCCAGTACTAGCGGAACCTACGAGCAGTACTTC | CASSLASTSGTYEQYF
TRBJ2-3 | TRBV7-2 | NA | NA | TGTGCCAGCAGCTCGGAGAACACAGATACGCAGTATTTT | CASSSENTDTQYF
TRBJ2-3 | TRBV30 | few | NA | TGTGCCTGGAGTGTAATTAGGGGGTTGGATACGCAGTATTTT | CAWSVIRGLDTQYF
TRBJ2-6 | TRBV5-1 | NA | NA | TGCGCCAGCGGCGACGCAGTGGTTCCTGGGGCCAACGTCCTGACTTTC | CASGDAVVPGANVLTF
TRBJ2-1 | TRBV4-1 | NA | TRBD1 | TGCGCCAGCAGCCAAGAGGGGGACAGGCCTTACAATGAGCAGTTCTTC | CASSQEGDRPYNEQFF
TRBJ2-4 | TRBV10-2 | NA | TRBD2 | TGCGCCAGCAGTGAGGGGACTAGCGGGAGGACGGACATTCAGTACTTC | CASSEGTSGRTDIQYF
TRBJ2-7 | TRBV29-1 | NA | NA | TGCAGCGTTCAACGGGGATCGGCAGGAGAGCAGTACTTC | CSVQRGSAGEQYF
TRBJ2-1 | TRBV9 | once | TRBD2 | TGTGCCAGCAGCGTCCGCCCTAGCGGGGGAGCCTATGAGCAGTTCTTC | CASSVRPSGGAYEQFF
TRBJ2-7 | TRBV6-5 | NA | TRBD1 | TGTGCCACCCAGGACAGGCGGTGGGAGCAGTACTTC | CATQDRRWEQYF
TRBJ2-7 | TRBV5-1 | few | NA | TGCGCCAGCAGCGTACAGGGCTACGAGCAGTACTTC | CASSVQGYEQYF